This T cell receptor beta chain was sequenced for a study of cytomegalovirus exposure and HLA in healthy donors. Overall study findings and caveats: Roughly uniform depth of sequencing across donors was assumed in presence/absence analyses. The likely origin of a cluster of highly shared sequence variants was a sequencing artifact. A later analysis appeared to link common viral pathogens to several of the most significant clusters. Upon later analysis, TCR association rates were observed to vary by HLA locus, being highest for DRB1 and lowest for HLA-C.

The PCR contained 60 Vbeta and 13 Jbeta primers. Libraries were prepared by immunoSEQ multiplex PCR; TCRdb keeps only in-frame clonotypes and omits some of them. The sample consists of roughly 200,000 clones, around 79% of them appearing once. Details on this clone: Its antigen is still unknown.

V shed 2 bases and J shed 0 bases, with 14 bases lying between them. CDR3 length equals 17 residues. Germline lookup yields CDR1 SGHNT and CDR2 YENEEA. The sequence was obtained from a woman aged 30 to 39 in good health and CMV-seropositive. The rearrangement joins TRBV11-3 to TRBJ2-4, with D unclear. Sequencing was performed on PBMCs. This CDR3 reads CASSLRDTSLAKNIQYF. The CDR3 DNA reads TGTGCCAGCAGCTTAAGAGACACGAGTCTAGCCAAAAACATTCAGTACTTC.